This T cell receptor beta chain was found in a study of blood T cell repertoires in COVID-19. Across the whole study: Sources were T cells, B-cell-depleted T cells, or PBMCs; the material itself was cDNA or gDNA.

The ends lost 6 bases at V and 3 bases at J; junction bases unmatched: 4. CDR1 is SGHRS, CDR2 YFSETQ, per germline. There are 14 residues in the CDR3. Repertoires were generated with immunoSEQ multiplex PCR, while TCRdb's copy carries only in-frame clones and drops some. Among under 450,000 clones listed, approximately 90% were seen once. Across under 25 US areas, participants ranged in age from about 18 to 90 years. Membership in each cohort depended on participant-reported clinical history. A case of COVID-19 had been met by exposed participants within 2 weeks before study entry. The TCR was taken from a woman aged 40 to 50 who had been exposed to COVID-19. The sequencing sample was made of PBMCs or T cells enriched from blood (not recorded which). The V gene is TRBV5-1, the J gene TRBJ2-3; 10 bases are a match to TRBD1. The CDR3 sequence: CASKSGQGTDTQYF. The CDR3 nucleotides are TGCGCCAGCAAATCGGGACAGGGGACAGATACGCAGTATTTT.